The 27 T cell receptor beta chains below were found in one sample sequenced in a study of T cell repertoires in cytomegalovirus infection. MiXCR, run by TCRdb on the reads, gives a single entry per CDR3 protein. The repertoire consists of fewer than 700,000 distinct CDR3 sequences, with 20% to 25% occurring once and the leading ten covering 8%. The sequencing sample was made of CD8+ T cells from PBMCs. Source of these receptors: a human donor in good health (CMV status not recorded). Some clones in this sample may be carry-over from other donors' samples.

A few counts support this clonotype. This sequence joins TRBV4-1 and TRBJ2-3; D gene ambiguous. Trimming stripped 0 bases from V and 1 base from J, with 8 bases between. Looked up from germline, CDR1 is MGHRA and CDR2 is YSYEKL. The CDR3 spans 15 residues. The CDR3: CASSQDNGGTDTQYF. The CDR3 DNA follows: TGCGCCAGCAGCCAAGATAATGGGGGCACAGATACGCAGTATTTT.

This clonotype was seen at least ten times. The V and J genes are TRBV7-2 and TRBJ1-1, with D possibly TRBD1 on 5 matching bases. This CDR3 spans 18 amino acids. V was clipped by 0 bases and J by 1 base, with 18 bases between them. Germline V gives CDR1 SGHTA, CDR2 FQGNSA. The CDR3 loop reads CASSLADIRGWENTEAFF. The CDR3 nucleotides are TGTGCCAGCAGCTTAGCGGATATAAGGGGTTGGGAGAACACTGAAGCTTTCTTT.

This clonotype was counted a single time. The chain employs TRBV20-1 and TRBJ2-7; the D gene is possibly TRBD1 (6 bases). The ends were cut back, 1 base at V and 2 bases at J, with 24 bases in the middle. CDR3 length: 18 amino acids. Germline-derived CDR1 and CDR2 are DFQATT and SNEGSKA (reference sequence). Written as DNA, the CDR3 is TGCAGTGCTAGAGCCCGGTACAGGGTAAATAGGTTACCCTACGAGCAGTACTTC. Protein product: CSARARYRVNRLPYEQYF.

This clonotype has only a few counts. The chain has TRBV29-1 and TRBJ1-2, with 7 bases matching TRBD1. CDR3 length equals 16 residues. Trimming at V came to 0 bases and at J to 7 bases, leaving 14 bases not matched to a gene. The V gene's germline CDR1 is SQVTM and CDR2 ANQGSEA. The CDR3 reads CSVEDRMAGGPRGYTF. Here the CDR3 DNA reads TGCAGCGTTGAAGATAGGATGGCAGGGGGGCCCCGTGGCTACACCTTC.

The J gene is TRBJ1-5, the V gene TRBV20-1; D might be TRBD1 (6 bases). Trimming shortened V by 1 base and J by 0 bases, and 10 bases separated the two germline ends. CDR1 is DFQATT, CDR2 SNEGSKA, per germline (reference sequence). The CDR3 is 15 residues long. The CDR3 DNA is TGCAGTGCTAGAGGACAGGATTATAGCAATCAGCCCCAGCATTTT. Translation: CSARGQDYSNQPQHF.

The CDR3 coding sequence is TGTGCCAGCAGTTACTCCGAAGTAGACACCATATATTTT. This encodes CASSYSEVDTIYF. This sequence joins TRBV6-2 or TRBV6-3 and TRBJ1-3; no reliable D call. This CDR3 is built from 13 residues. V lost 0 bases and J 8 bases, leaving 8 bases between the germline ends. CDR1 is MNHEY, CDR2 SVGEGT, per germline.

This clonotype occurred a few times. The chain employs TRBV2 and TRBJ2-1; 7 nucleotides agree with TRBD2. CDR1 is SNHLY, CDR2 FYNNEI, per germline. CDR3 size: 16 residues. V dropped 4 bases and J dropped 3; count of bases not matched to a gene: 9. The CDR3 coding sequence is TGTGCCAGCAGTGGCGGGGAGCGGGGTTACTACAATGAGCAGTTCTTC. Its translation is CASSGGERGYYNEQFF.

This clonotype was counted at least ten times. The rearrangement uses TRBV7-6 and TRBJ1-5; unclear D gene. In germline, CDR1 is SGHVS, CDR2 FNYEAQ. The germline V and J ends were trimmed by 0 bases and 3 bases, with 12 bases remaining between them. The CDR3 is made up of 16 amino acids. The CDR3 region has the DNA TGTGCCAGCAGCTTAGCGAAGGGTACGGTCAATCAGCCCCAGCATTTT. Residues: CASSLAKGTVNQPQHF.

The chain uses TRBV4-3 and TRBJ1-2; D is perhaps TRBD1 (6 bases). Germline V CDR1 and CDR2: LGHNA, YSLEER. Trimming took 4 bases from V and 6 from J, leaving 21 bases between them. CDR3 length: 16 residues. CDR3 DNA: TGCGCCAGCAGCCGGATACAGGGTCTAGACGGAAATGGCTACACCTTC. Residues: CASSRIQGLDGNGYTF.

The chain joins TRBV7-2 to TRBJ2-2, with D tentatively TRBD1 (5 bases). Trimming stripped 1 base from V and 2 bases from J, with 8 bases between. CDR1 is SGHTA and CDR2 is FQGNSA in the germline V gene. This CDR3 has 15 residues. CDR3 protein: CASSLGTLNTGELFF. The CDR3 nucleotides are TGTGCCAGCAGCTTAGGGACACTAAACACCGGGGAGCTGTTTTTT.

This clonotype has at least ten counts. The rearrangement joins TRBV28 to TRBJ1-5; 7 nucleotides align to TRBD1. The CDR3 is 14 residues long. From germline, CDR1 is MDHEN and CDR2 SYDVKM. The V segment lost 4 bases and the J segment 4 bases; nucleotides outside the gene matches: 4. CDR3 residues: CASSWPGGNQPQHF. CDR3 coding DNA: TGTGCCAGCAGTTGGCCAGGGGGTAATCAGCCCCAGCATTTT. The complete variable domain, with remaining parts taken from reference TRBV28 and TRBJ1-5, reads DVKVTQSSRYLVKRTGEKVFLECVQDMDHENMFWYRQDPGLGLRLIYFSYDVKMKEKGDIPEGYSVSREKKERFSLILESASTNQTSMYLCASSWPGGNQPQHFGDGTRLSIL.

There are a few counts of this clonotype. The V gene is TRBV7-9, the J gene TRBJ1-6, with a weak D call TRBD1 (5 bases). The V gene lost 5 bases and the J gene lost 7 bases, with 15 bases spanning the gap. Per the germline V gene, CDR1 is SEHNR and CDR2 is FQNEAQ (reference sequence). The length of the CDR3 is 15 residues. CDR3 protein: CASSHPGTENSPLHF. CDR3 in DNA: TGTGCCAGCAGCCACCCCGGGACGGAAAATTCACCCCTCCACTTT.

Only one count was recorded for this clonotype. This sequence may be a read error, since a much larger clone differs from it by one base. The chain couples TRBV7-6 to TRBJ1-6; D is uncertain. The CDR3 has 12 residues. Germline V gives CDR1 SGHVS, CDR2 FNYEAQ. The CDR3 DNA reads as TGTGCCAACAGCTCGGGTAATTCACCCCTCCACTTT. It yields the protein CANSSGNSPLHF.

The table lists this clonotype with a few counts. CDR3 in DNA: TGTGCCAGCAGCCAACAGACGGATCGGGGGACCCAGTACTTC. It is translated as CASSQQTDRGTQYF. The V and J genes are TRBV3-1 and TRBJ2-5; tentative D call: TRBD2 (5 bases). Between the trimmed V and J ends, which lost 2 bases and 7 bases, there was a span of 14 bases. The germline gives CDR1 LGHDT, CDR2 YNNKEL (reference sequence). This CDR3 region has 14 residues.

The V call is TRBV29-1, the J call TRBJ2-2; unclear D gene. Between the trimmed V and J ends, which lost 4 bases and 2 bases, there was a span of 8 bases. This CDR3 is built from 13 residues. Germline loops: CDR1 SQVTM, CDR2 ANQGSEA. CDR3 sequence reads: CSVVGLNTGELFF. The CDR3 DNA is TGCAGCGTTGTGGGCCTTAACACCGGGGAGCTGTTTTTT.

As for this clonotype: At one end, the junction sequence differs from germline, possibly due to a read error. This rearrangement joins TRBV14 to TRBJ2-1, with D unclear. CDR3 length: 16 residues. The germline V gene has CDR1 SGHDN and CDR2 FVKESK. CDR3 sequence (DNA): TGTGTCAGCAGCCAGCCTGGCGTCGGCTCCTACAATGAGCAGTTCTTC. Translation gives CVSSQPGVGSYNEQFF.

The J gene is TRBJ1-1, the V gene TRBV12-3 or TRBV12-4; 8 bases agree with TRBD1. This CDR3 is 14 amino acids long. V was pared by 6 bases and J by 5 bases, with 8 bases of the junction left unmatched. The DNA of the CDR3 is TGTGCCAGCAGCGCTAGGACAGGGTGGACTGAAGCTTTCTTT. It is translated as CASSARTGWTEAFF.

This chain uses TRBV6-8 with TRBJ2-3, with 9 bases identical to TRBD2. The V gene's germline CDR1 is MNHGY and CDR2 SAAAGT. The CDR3 loop spans 15 amino acids. V shed 5 bases, J shed 5 bases, and the junction held 8 bases outside the gene matches. The CDR3 sequence is CASSPSGGWEDTQYF. The CDR3 coding sequence is TGTGCCAGCAGTCCAAGCGGGGGGTGGGAAGATACGCAGTATTTT.

This clonotype has just a few counts. The chain joins TRBV28 to TRBJ1-1, with D uncertain. CDR1 and CDR2 (germline): MDHEN, SYDVKM. V dropped 5 bases and J dropped 0 bases, with 10 bases sitting between them. The CDR3 spans 14 residues. CDR3 region: CASSPFFMNTEAFF. CDR3 DNA: TGTGCCAGCAGTCCTTTCTTTATGAACACTGAAGCTTTCTTT.

The chain recombines TRBV12-3 or TRBV12-4 with TRBJ2-5; 7 bases fit TRBD1. The V gene end was trimmed by 5 bases and the J gene end by 0 bases; junction bases not matched to a gene: 3. This CDR3 has 14 residues. The CDR3 DNA is TGTGCCAGCAGTGTCGACAGGGACCAAGAGACCCAGTACTTC. It translates to CASSVDRDQETQYF.

This clonotype came up many times. The V and J genes are TRBV6-2 or TRBV6-3 and TRBJ2-3; D remains unclear. V was trimmed by 2 bases and J by 1 base, leaving 13 bases between them. Germline V gene data show CDR1 as MNHEY and CDR2 as SVGEGT. This CDR3 comprises 16 residues. As DNA, the CDR3 is TGTGCCAGCAGTTACACCACTTCCCGCGGCACAGATACGCAGTATTTT. Amino acid sequence: CASSYTTSRGTDTQYF.

In this sample, this clonotype turned up many times. The CDR3 DNA reads TGTGCCAGCAGCTTAGAACCAGGGATTGGGGACAATGAGCAGTTCTTC. This translates into CASSLEPGIGDNEQFF. This rearrangement joins TRBV7-8 to TRBJ2-1; a weak D match, TRBD1 (5 bases). The CDR3 consists of 16 residues. The V end was cut by 1 base, the J end by 5 bases, with 15 bases between. The germline gives CDR1 SGHVS, CDR2 FQNEAQ.

The CDR3 loop reads CSARVTGGKLFF. In nucleotides, the CDR3 is TGCAGTGCTAGAGTTACAGGGGGAAAACTGTTTTTT. This chain links TRBV20-1 with TRBJ1-4, with 8 positions matching TRBD1. Germline CDR1 is DFQATT and CDR2 is SNEGSKA (reference sequence). J was trimmed by 10 bases and V by 1 base; bases with no gene match: 2. The CDR3 loop spans 12 amino acids.

As to this clonotype: A read error is possible here, since a much larger clone lies one base away. J is TRBJ2-3 and V is TRBV7-8; no clear D. The CDR3 length is 16 residues. The germline gives CDR1 SGHVS, CDR2 FQNEAQ. V was clipped by 0 bases and J by 1 base, with 11 bases between them. This chain's CDR3 is CASSLAASFGTDTQYF. CDR3 bases: TGTGCCAGCAGCTTAGCCGCAAGTTTCGGCACAGATACGCAGTATTTT.

This clonotype has ten or more counts. This chain joins TRBV7-8 and TRBJ1-1; D ambiguous. Trimming took 6 bases from V and 11 from J, leaving 19 bases between them. The CDR3 has 13 residues. Germline assignment: CDR1 SGHVS and CDR2 FQNEAQ. The CDR3 spells CASRPAGLEMAFF. CDR3 in DNA: TGTGCCAGCAGGCCTGCCGGTCTTGAGATGGCTTTCTTT.

This clonotype was seen more than once but under ten times. The chain recombines TRBV19 with TRBJ1-5; a possible D gene is TRBD1 (6 bases). Trimming cost V 6 bases and J 2 bases, with 17 bases left between them. This CDR3 contains 16 residues. Germline V lookup: CDR1 LNHDA, CDR2 SQIVND (reference sequence). CDR3 nucleotides: TGTGCCAGTAGCCATATTAGGGACACCGGCAATCAGCCCCAGCATTTT. This codes for CASSHIRDTGNQPQHF.

This clonotype came up a few times. J is TRBJ2-1 and V is TRBV7-3; the match to TRBD2 covers 11 bases. Germline V gene data show CDR1 as SGHTA and CDR2 as FQGTGA. V shed 4 bases and J 6 bases; nucleotides not matched to a gene: 5. CDR3 length: 15 residues. This CDR3 reads CASSSLAGATNEQFF. The CDR3 DNA sequence: TGTGCCAGCAGCTCACTAGCGGGGGCTACCAATGAGCAGTTCTTC.